This entry is about one TCR beta chain. The antigen this receptor binds is unknown. No much larger clone is present one base from it, and per-base qualities are unavailable. The library came from the immunoSEQ multiplex PCR assay. TCRdb obtained this table from immuneACCESS and retained in-frame rearrangements with V and J assigned. These tables miss some clones; where compared with another copy, unresolved V genes account for less than half of the shortfall, and the remainder is unexplained. Counted in this sample were about 40,000 clones; 90% to 95% of them appeared once. The biggest ten clones account for less than 4.5% of the sample. This entry comes from a study of control samples from healthy donors and cancer patients (dated by TCRdb to 2018 to 2021). From a lookup of the germline V gene, CDR1 and CDR2 are SQVTM and ANQGSEA. Cut back by 4 bases and 1 base, the V and J ends lie 2 bases apart. Counted from cysteine to phenylalanine, this CDR3 has 11 amino acids. Solely the CDR3 DNA is kept, with 33 bases framed from the first base.

The chain uses TRBV29-1 and TRBJ1-3; no D gene can be assigned with confidence. This clonotype was sampled from a woman between 50 and 59 years old in good health. Sequenced material: blood. This receptor carries the CDR3 CSVVSGNTIYF. The nucleotide sequence reads as follows: TGCAGCGTTGTATCTGGAAACACCATATATTTT.